The 27 T cell receptor beta chains reported below all come from one sample, sequenced in a study of blood T cells in healthy people across ages. It was with a sample-barcoded 5' primer and a J-beta primer mix that a second PCR of about 6 to 12 cycles was run. MiXCR was run by TCRdb on the 5' RACE reads, yielding one entry per CDR3 protein. Of about 670,000 distinct CDR3 sequences in the sample, 40% to 65% are singletons; the top ten hold 13%. Specimen: blood. The receptors come from a woman older than 75 in good health.

The V and J genes are TRBV10-3 and TRBJ2-5; D remains unclear. V was trimmed by 4 bases and J by 3 bases, leaving 6 bases between them. CDR1 ENHRY and CDR2 SYGVKD come from the germline V gene. The CDR3 sequence is 12 residues long. CDR3 nucleotides: TGTGCCATCAGTGGTGTAGAAGAGACCCAGTACTTC. Its translation: CAISGVEETQYF.

Regarding this clonotype: This may stem from a read error, because a much larger clone lies one nucleotide away. This chain connects TRBV7-6 to TRBJ2-1, with 7 bases fitting TRBD1. This CDR3 spans 14 amino acids. The junction had 6 bases not matched to a gene; V was cut back by 4 bases and J by 6 bases. Germline CDR1 and CDR2: SGHVS and FNYEAQ. In nucleotides, the CDR3 is TGTGCCAGCAGCTCCCCGGGACAGACCAATGAGCAGTTCTTC. This sequence encodes CASSSPGQTNEQFF.

V is TRBV7-2 and J is TRBJ2-4; a possible D gene is TRBD2 (6 bases). This CDR3 spans 17 amino acids. Looked up from germline, CDR1 is SGHTA and CDR2 is FQGNSA. V lost 1 base, J lost 1 base, and 14 bases lay in between. CDR3 amino acids: CASSLGVAVRAKNIQYF. The DNA for the CDR3 is TGTGCCAGCAGCTTAGGAGTAGCGGTGAGGGCCAAAAACATTCAGTACTTC.

This clonotype appeared many times. The chain carries TRBV30 and TRBJ1-1, with D possibly being TRBD1 (5 bases). The CDR3 totals 15 residues. Germline V gene lookup returns CDR1 GTSNPN and CDR2 SVGIG (reference sequence). Trimming stripped 0 bases from V and 1 base from J, with 12 bases between. CDR3: CAWSVQAARNTEAFF. In nucleotides, the CDR3 is TGTGCCTGGAGTGTACAGGCAGCGCGGAACACTGAAGCTTTCTTT.

V gene TRBV5-1 combines with J gene TRBJ2-3; D is unclear. With 0 bases removed from V and 4 bases from J, the gap between germline ends came to 3 bases. CDR1 and CDR2 from the germline V gene are SGHRS and YFSETQ. This CDR3 has 12 residues. Here the CDR3 DNA reads TGCGCCAGCAGCTTGGATTCAGATACGCAGTATTTT. It translates to CASSLDSDTQYF.

The chain joins TRBV5-6 to TRBJ2-1; 12 bases are a match to TRBD2. The CDR3 covers 16 residues. The V gene end was trimmed by 4 bases and the J gene end by 4 bases; junction bases not matched to a gene: 6. Germline V CDR1 and CDR2: SGHDT, YYEEEE. The CDR3 nucleotides read TGTGCCAGCAGCCTTCCGACTAGCGGGAGATACAATGAGCAGTTCTTC. It yields the protein CASSLPTSGRYNEQFF.

The J gene is TRBJ2-2, the V gene TRBV5-6; D is unclear. CDR1 and CDR2 (germline): SGHDT, YYEEEE. The ends were cut back, 3 bases at V and 3 bases at J, with 9 bases in the middle. CDR3 length: 14 residues. CDR3 nucleotides: TGTGCCAGCAGCTGGGCACAGTACACCGGGGAGCTGTTTTTT. As protein: CASSWAQYTGELFF.

The CDR3 DNA reads as TGTGCCAGCAGTTTACCTTCGGGTGGGGCTGAAAAACTGTTTTTT. It yields the protein CASSLPSGGAEKLFF. The V and J genes are TRBV28 and TRBJ1-4, with a possible D match to TRBD1 (5 bases). V dropped 2 bases and J dropped 7 bases, with 14 bases sitting between them. CDR1 is MDHEN and CDR2 is SYDVKM in the germline V gene. This CDR3 has 15 amino acids.

Only a few counts were recorded for this clonotype. The chain employs TRBV12-3 or TRBV12-4 and TRBJ2-1, with D tentatively TRBD2 (5 bases). The CDR3 extends over 16 amino acids. Trimming removed 5 bases at V and 6 bases at J, with 20 bases between. The CDR3 region has the DNA TGTGCCAGCAGTCCACTAGGAAGTGCTCACGCCAATGAGCAGTTCTTC. Amino acid sequence: CASSPLGSAHANEQFF.

The rearrangement links TRBV6-1 to TRBJ2-7, with D possibly being TRBD2 (6 bases). Germline V gene lookup returns CDR1 MNHNS and CDR2 SASEGT. The CDR3 spans 12 residues. V gave up 3 bases and J gave up 9 bases, with 12 bases separating them. CDR3 loop: CASSDGTRRQYF. As DNA, the CDR3 is TGTGCCAGCAGTGACGGGACTCGGAGGCAGTACTTC.

This clonotype occurred once. A much larger clonotype is one base distant, so this may be a read error. CDR3 protein: CSAGGGPQETQYF. The CDR3 nucleotides read TGCAGTGCTGGCGGGGGACCACAAGAGACCCAGTACTTC. This chain connects TRBV20-1 to TRBJ2-5; 7 bases are a match to TRBD2. Germline V gives CDR1 DFQATT, CDR2 SNEGSKA (reference sequence). This CDR3 comprises 13 residues. J lost 2 bases, V lost 5 bases, and 5 bases had no gene match.

The chain employs TRBV12-3 or TRBV12-4 and TRBJ2-3; D possibly matches TRBD1 or TRBD2 (7 bases each). CDR3 length equals 16 residues. Trimming pared 8 bases from V and 3 bases from J, leaving 21 bases between. CDR3 DNA: TGTGCCAGCTCAGGGGGGTGGAGAGCGGGAACAGATACGCAGTATTTT. It encodes CASSGGWRAGTDTQYF.

Points on this clonotype: This may be a read error: a much more frequent sequence differs by one nucleotide. The chain couples TRBV3-1 to TRBJ2-3; TRBD2 matches at 11 bases. In germline, CDR1 is LGHDT, CDR2 YNNKEL (reference sequence). The CDR3 covers 13 residues. CDR3 DNA: TGTGCCAGCCGACTAGCGGGAAAGCATACGCACTATTTT. Translated, it gives CASRLAGKHTHYF.

This clonotype was recorded many times. This sequence joins TRBV15 and TRBJ2-1, with 10 positions matching TRBD2. The CDR3 consists of 18 residues. The ends lost 0 bases at V and 0 bases at J; junction bases unmatched: 5. Germline V gene sequence: CDR1 LNHNV, CDR2 YYDKDF (reference sequence). The CDR3 region is CATSRDSSGGSSYNEQFF. CDR3 nucleotide sequence: TGTGCCACCAGCAGAGACTCTAGCGGGGGAAGCTCCTACAATGAGCAGTTCTTC.

The rearrangement links TRBV27 to TRBJ2-5; the D gene is possibly TRBD1 (6 bases). V lost 3 bases, J lost 1 base, and 15 bases lay in between. This CDR3 contains 16 residues. In germline, CDR1 is MNHEY, CDR2 SMNVEV (reference sequence). This CDR3 reads CASSFSGHLLQETQYF. As DNA, the CDR3 is TGTGCCAGCAGTTTCTCGGGACACCTACTCCAAGAGACCCAGTACTTC.

The chain employs TRBV29-1 and TRBJ2-7; possibly TRBD2 for D (5 bases). The CDR3 consists of 12 residues. Germline lookup yields CDR1 SQVTM and CDR2 ANQGSEA. Trimming pared 3 bases from V and 7 bases from J, leaving 13 bases between. The CDR3 DNA reads TGCAGCGTTGATAGGGAGTACAATGAGCAGTACTTC. Translated, it gives CSVDREYNEQYF.

This chain uses TRBV25-1 with TRBJ1-1; perhaps TRBD1 as D (6 bases). Trimming took 1 base from V and 12 from J, leaving 12 bases between them. The CDR3 has 12 residues. The germline V gene encodes CDR1 MGHDK and CDR2 SYGVNS. CDR3 protein: CASSESNRASFF. CDR3 sequence (DNA): TGTGCCAGCAGTGAATCGAACAGGGCGTCTTTCTTT.

The genes are TRBV5-1 and TRBJ2-1; 8 nucleotides align to TRBD2. V was pared by 2 bases and J by 3 bases, with 7 bases of the junction left unmatched. Germline loops: CDR1 SGHRS, CDR2 YFSETQ. This CDR3 spans 16 amino acids. CDR3 sequence reads: CASSLGAGALYNEQFF. In DNA form, the CDR3 reads TGCGCCAGCAGCTTAGGAGCGGGGGCCCTCTACAATGAGCAGTTCTTC. The variable domain in full, completed from reference TRBV5-1 and TRBJ2-1, reads KAGVTQTPRYLIKTRGQQVTLSCSPISGHRSVSWYQQTPGQGLQFLFEYFSETQRNKGNFPGRFSGRQFSNSRSEMNVSTLELGDSALYLCASSLGAGALYNEQFFGPGTRLTVL.

In regard to this clonotype: Since a much larger clone is just one base distant, this may be a read error. The chain combines TRBV6-2 or TRBV6-3 with TRBJ2-7, with 8 bases aligning to TRBD2. The CDR3 length is 13 residues. CDR1 is MNHEY and CDR2 is SVGEGT in the germline V gene. Trimming cost V 10 bases and J 6 bases; bases outside gene matches: 11. As DNA, the CDR3 is TGTGCCACCCGACGAGCGGGAGCACTCGAGCAGTACTTC. Translated, it gives CATRRAGALEQYF.

The chain uses TRBV12-3 or TRBV12-4 and TRBJ1-6; D unclear. The CDR3 runs 13 residues. Trimming stripped 4 bases from V and 10 bases from J, with 11 bases between. Here the CDR3 DNA reads TGTGCCAGCAGTTCCCGGTGGGAATCACCCCTCCACTTT. Amino acids: CASSSRWESPLHF.

In its sample, this clonotype was seen a few times. The chain recombines TRBV7-2 with TRBJ1-5; 9 nucleotides agree with TRBD1. The CDR3 has 15 residues. CDR1 and CDR2 from the germline V gene are SGHTA and FQGNSA. The junction had 7 bases not matched to a gene; V was cut back by 6 bases and J by 4 bases. The CDR3 region is CASSPDRGNNQPQHF. The CDR3 DNA reads as TGTGCCAGCAGTCCCGACAGGGGGAATAATCAGCCCCAGCATTTT.

This clonotype was observed many times. The genes are TRBV6-6 and TRBJ1-5; D is possibly TRBD1 (6 bases). The CDR3 length is 14 residues. V shed 8 bases and J shed 1 base, with 12 bases lying between them. Per the germline V gene, CDR1 is MNHNY and CDR2 is SVGAGI (reference sequence). CDR3 region: CASHDDRSNQPQHF. The CDR3 DNA reads as TGTGCCAGCCATGATGACAGGAGCAATCAGCCCCAGCATTTT.

With regard to this clonotype: A single base separates this from a much larger clone, so it may be a read error. The CDR3 sequence is CASSFREGYSYTF. The CDR3, as DNA: TGTGCCAGCAGTTTCAGGGAAGGCTATAGCTACACCTTC. This chain links TRBV27 with TRBJ1-2; possible D gene TRBD1, 5 bases. Germline V lookup: CDR1 MNHEY, CDR2 SMNVEV (reference sequence). CDR3 length: 13 residues.

This clonotype was detected only once. The chain couples TRBV6-2 or TRBV6-3 to TRBJ2-7; no reliable D call. The germline V gene has CDR1 MNHEY and CDR2 SVGEGT. V gave up 5 bases and J gave up 0 bases, with 14 bases separating them. This CDR3 has 15 amino acids. The CDR3 loop reads CASSPPGGSSYEQYF. The CDR3 DNA reads as TGTGCCAGCAGTCCCCCTGGCGGAAGCTCCTACGAGCAGTACTTC.

The chain links TRBV20-1 to TRBJ1-1; no clear D gene. V was clipped by 4 bases and J by 4 bases, with 16 bases between them. In germline, CDR1 is DFQATT, CDR2 SNEGSKA (reference sequence). The CDR3 loop spans 14 amino acids. DNA of the CDR3: TGCAGTGCTATAACTTGGCCTGCCGGCACTGAAGCTTTCTTT. Protein product: CSAITWPAGTEAFF.

This clonotype occurred many times. V is TRBV27 and J is TRBJ2-7; D is possibly TRBD2 (5 bases). The V end lost 6 bases, the J end lost 2 bases, and 8 bases lay between the germline ends. The CDR3 runs to 12 residues. Germline CDR1 MNHEY, CDR2 SMNVEV (reference sequence). The CDR3 here is CASRREPYEQYF. CDR3 DNA: TGTGCCAGCAGGAGGGAACCCTACGAGCAGTACTTC.

The gene calls are TRBV7-2 and TRBJ2-5; D is possibly TRBD2 (5 bases). The J call may be wrong; the DNA end is better matched by TRBJ2-7. The length of the CDR3 is 14 residues. The V gene's germline CDR1 is SGHTA and CDR2 FQGNSA. CDR3 DNA sequence: TGTGCCAGCAGCTCTAGCTGGATGGAGGACGAGCAGTACTTC. This codes for CASSSSWMEDEQYF.